The 19 T cell receptor beta chains in this list originate from one sample, sequenced in a study of identifying expanded T cells in peripheral blood. TCRdb's table, derived via immunoSEQ multiplex PCR, lists solely in-frame clones and lacks some. Among 120,000 or so clones listed, more than 75% were seen once. Sequences were obtained from blood. These receptors were collected from a person aged 18 to 75 in good health.

J is TRBJ2-2 and V is TRBV13; 8 bases agree with TRBD1. This CDR3 is 14 amino acids long. The V gene end was trimmed by 10 bases and the J gene end by 0 bases; junction bases not matched to a gene: 4. Germline lookup yields CDR1 PRHDT and CDR2 FYEKMQ (reference sequence). This CDR3 is CAILTGANTGELFF. In DNA, the CDR3 is TGTGCCATTCTGACAGGGGCGAACACCGGGGAGCTGTTTTTT. The full variable domain, with the rest looked up from reference TRBV13 and TRBJ2-2, is AAGVIQSPRHLIKEKRETATLKCYPIPRHDTVYWYQQGPGQDPQFLISFYEKMQSDKGSIPDRFSAQQFSDYHSELNMSSLELGDSALYFCAILTGANTGELFFGEGSRLTVL.

V is TRBV7-3 and J is TRBJ2-4; D call uncertain. The CDR3 consists of 14 residues. Germline V lookup: CDR1 SGHTA, CDR2 FQGTGA. V shed 1 base and J shed 10 bases, with 14 bases lying between them. CDR3 sequence: CASSLRNAGDIQYF. CDR3 in DNA: TGTGCCAGCAGCTTAAGGAATGCCGGCGATATTCAGTACTTC.

This chain joins TRBV7-2 and TRBJ1-2, with TRBD1 matching 10 bases. J gave up 6 bases and V 4 bases, and 11 bases lay outside the gene matches. The CDR3 length is 16 residues. The V gene's germline CDR1 is SGHTA and CDR2 FQGNSA. CDR3 coding DNA: TGTGCCAGCAGCTCGAACGACAGGGGGCGAGTGGATGGCTACACCTTC. As protein: CASSSNDRGRVDGYTF.

The chain recombines TRBV6-1 with TRBJ2-7; the match to TRBD1 covers 7 bases. Unmatched junction bases numbered 6, after V lost 4 bases and J lost 6 bases. CDR3 size: 13 residues. The V gene's germline CDR1 is MNHNS and CDR2 SASEGT. The CDR3, as DNA: TGTGCCAGCAGTGCAGTGACAGGGTCCGAGCAGTACTTC. It codes for CASSAVTGSEQYF.

This chain uses TRBV29-1 with TRBJ1-2, with a possible D match to TRBD1 (5 bases). The CDR3 has 12 residues. The ends were cut back, 5 bases at V and 3 bases at J, with 10 bases in the middle. Germline-derived CDR1 and CDR2 are SQVTM and ANQGSEA. The CDR3 region is CSVHWGDYGYTF. CDR3 DNA: TGCAGCGTTCATTGGGGGGACTATGGCTACACCTTC.

The chain recombines TRBV5-6 with TRBJ2-5, with 12 nucleotides matching TRBD2. The CDR3 covers 17 residues. Germline CDR1 reads SGHDT; CDR2 reads YYEEEE. J was trimmed by 9 bases and V by 0 bases; bases with no gene match: 12. The CDR3 region is CASSLGLAGASVMAQYF. As DNA, the CDR3 is TGTGCCAGCAGCTTGGGACTAGCGGGGGCCTCGGTAATGGCCCAGTACTTC. Based on the CDR3 plus reference TRBV5-6 and TRBJ2-5, the full variable domain is DAGVTQSPTHLIKTRGQQVTLRCSPKSGHDTVSWYQQALGQGPQFIFQYYEEEERQRGNFPDRFSGHQFPNYSSELNVNALLLGDSALYLCASSLGLAGASVMAQYFGPGTRLLVL.

The rearrangement joins TRBV16 to TRBJ2-2; a weak D match, TRBD1 (6 bases). Trimming shortened V by 0 bases and J by 7 bases, and 15 bases separated the two germline ends. The CDR3 has 16 residues. Germline CDR1 is KGHSY and CDR2 is FQNENV. CDR3 protein: CASSQSSPGVHGELFF. The DNA of the CDR3 is TGTGCCAGCAGCCAATCTTCCCCAGGGGTACACGGGGAGCTGTTTTTT. The entire variable domain, with the rest obtained from reference TRBV16 and TRBJ2-2, is as follows: GEEVAQTPKHLVRGEGQKAKLYCAPIKGHSYVFWYQQVLKNEFKFLISFQNENVFDETGMPKERFSAKCLPNSPCSLEIQATKLEDSAVYFCASSQSSPGVHGELFFGEGSRLTVL.

This chain links TRBV7-9 with TRBJ2-5; TRBD2 is a possible D gene (5 bases). Germline V lookup: CDR1 SEHNR, CDR2 FQNEAQ (reference sequence). The V gene lost 6 bases and the J gene lost 7 bases, with 15 bases spanning the gap. The CDR3 contains 13 residues. This CDR3 is CASRDSTEGTQYF. The DNA of the CDR3 is TGTGCCAGCAGGGACTCTACGGAAGGGACCCAGTACTTC.

V usage is TRBV11-2 and J usage is TRBJ1-2, with D possibly being TRBD1 (5 bases). The CDR3 runs to 12 residues. Germline CDR1 reads SGHAT; CDR2 reads FQNNGV. Trimming stripped 1 base from V and 6 bases from J, with 6 bases between. CDR3 amino acids: CASSLGTNGYTF. Written as DNA, the CDR3 is TGTGCCAGCAGCTTAGGGACAAATGGCTACACCTTC.

This chain uses TRBV13 with TRBJ2-2; weak D call: TRBD2 (6 bases). CDR1 is PRHDT, CDR2 FYEKMQ, per germline (reference sequence). The CDR3 has 14 amino acids. Trimming shortened V by 6 bases and J by 7 bases, and 15 bases separated the two germline ends. The CDR3 coding sequence is TGTGCCAGCAGGAACGGGGGACGGGACGGGGAGCTGTTTTTT. Translating it yields CASRNGGRDGELFF.

The chain links TRBV19 to TRBJ1-6; 8 positions agree with TRBD1. Germline CDR1 is LNHDA and CDR2 is SQIVND (reference sequence). CDR3 length: 13 amino acids. The J segment lost 10 bases and the V segment lost 9 bases, leaving 8 bases of the junction unmatched. The CDR3 DNA is TGTGCCAGCCGGACAGGGATACTCTCACCCCTCCACTTT. Encoded protein: CASRTGILSPLHF.

This clone was detected only once. The chain carries TRBV7-9 and TRBJ2-2; 8 bases match TRBD2. This CDR3 has 17 residues. CDR1 and CDR2 (germline): SEHNR, FQNEAQ (reference sequence). Trimming removed 4 bases from V and 3 bases from J; junction bases left unmatched: 10. The DNA for the CDR3 is TGTGCCAGCAGCTCCGGGGGGGGCATCATGTACACCGGGGAGCTGTTTTTT. It is translated as CASSSGGGIMYTGELFF.

The chain has TRBV19 and TRBJ1-1, with D unclear. Germline CDR1 reads LNHDA; CDR2 reads SQIVND (reference sequence). The CDR3 runs to 13 residues. Trimming pared 5 bases from V and 5 bases from J, leaving 12 bases between. Here the CDR3 DNA reads TGTGCCAGTAGTGAAGGCCTCTCGACTGAAGCTTTCTTT. Amino acids: CASSEGLSTEAFF.

This sequence joins TRBV5-1 and TRBJ2-3, with 7 bases aligning to TRBD2. Looked up from germline, CDR1 is SGHRS and CDR2 is YFSETQ. J lost 6 bases, V lost 0 bases, and 10 bases had no gene match. The CDR3 spans 16 residues. The CDR3 nucleotides are TGCGCCAGCAGCTTGGTCGCTAGCGGAGCCATGGATACGCAGTATTTT. It yields the protein CASSLVASGAMDTQYF.

The chain uses TRBV7-9 and TRBJ1-1; TRBD1 is a possible D gene (5 bases). The germline V and J ends were trimmed by 1 base and 1 base, with 13 bases remaining between them. Looked up from germline, CDR1 is SEHNR and CDR2 is FQNEAQ (reference sequence). This CDR3 contains 16 residues. This chain's CDR3 is CASSLEGRLRNTEAFF. CDR3 nucleotides: TGTGCCAGCAGCTTAGAGGGGAGGCTAAGGAACACTGAAGCTTTCTTT.

The V gene is TRBV27, the J gene TRBJ2-5, with D possibly being TRBD1 or TRBD2 (5 bases each). The CDR3 is 17 residues long. CDR1 MNHEY and CDR2 SMNVEV come from the germline V gene (reference sequence). V shed 6 bases and J shed 2 bases, with 22 bases lying between them. As DNA, the CDR3 is TGTGCCAGCAGCCCAATCCGCTTCGAGGGGCCACAAGAGACCCAGTACTTC. Translating it yields CASSPIRFEGPQETQYF.

The chain is built from TRBV10-3 and TRBJ1-6; TRBD1 is a possible D gene (6 bases). The CDR3 contains 13 residues. With 7 bases removed from V and 10 bases from J, the gap between germline ends came to 14 bases. Germline V gene data show CDR1 as ENHRY and CDR2 as SYGVKD. CDR3 region: CAINQVRGSPLHF. The CDR3 nucleotides read TGTGCCATCAACCAAGTGAGGGGGTCACCCCTCCACTTT.

The chain carries TRBV5-6 and TRBJ1-2; weak D call: TRBD1 (6 bases). The CDR3 has 15 amino acids. The germline V and J ends were trimmed by 3 bases and 2 bases, with 14 bases remaining between them. Germline CDR1 is SGHDT and CDR2 is YYEEEE. The CDR3 protein is CASSWVDRLNYGYTF. CDR3 sequence (DNA): TGTGCCAGCAGCTGGGTGGACAGACTGAACTATGGCTACACCTTC.

V and J are TRBV7-3 and TRBJ2-1; tentative D call: TRBD2 (6 bases). Trimming pared 1 base from V and 0 bases from J, leaving 10 bases between. The CDR3 contains 16 residues. Germline values: CDR1 SGHTA, CDR2 FQGTGA. The CDR3 reads CASSLIGGASYNEQFF. CDR3 sequence (DNA): TGTGCCAGCAGCTTAATAGGCGGGGCCTCCTACAATGAGCAGTTCTTC.